This entry describes one TCR beta chain. Its antigen remains unknown. Sequence at one end of the junction differs from germline and may be a read error. The germline V gene encodes CDR1 ENHRY and CDR2 SYGVKD. The CDR3 is 14 residues long. This record comes from a study of Graves' ophthalmopathy and Graves' hyperthyroidism. Overall study context: Investigators collected peripheral blood at initial diagnosis, before any treatment was given.

Amplification of the TCR beta CDR3 regions used RNA transcripts (as template). An initial RT-PCR round employing HTBI primers preceded a second-round multiplex PCR. MiXCR, run by TCRdb on the multiplex PCR reads, gives a single entry per CDR3 protein. The sample holds about 740,000 distinct CDR3 sequences, roughly two fifths seen once. Fresh peripheral blood (about 10 ml) yielded the PBMCs. Study-wide results and limits: With around 65% sensitivity and 72% to 85% specificity, the model predicted ophthalmopathy progression.

The chain links TRBV10-3 to TRBJ2-5, with D perhaps TRBD2 (5 bases). The source is an adult man with Graves' ophthalmopathy. Sequenced sample: peripheral blood. CDR3 region: CASSLFRGPETQYF. CDR3 nucleotide sequence: TGTGCCAGCAGTTTGTTTCGGGGTCCGGAGACCCAGTACTTC.